This entry lists 14 T cell receptor beta chains sequenced from one sample in a study of shared clonotypes between healthy human individuals. Here immunoSEQ multiplex PCR was the method, and the copy in TCRdb shows in-frame clones only, minus some. The sample consists of approximately 590,000 clones, roughly 96% of them appearing once. Terminally differentiated effector memory CD45RA+ cells were excluded from the naive CD8 cells, which were CD45RO-negative and positively selected for CCR7. Input material: naive CD8+ T cells sorted from blood. These TCRs come from a woman aged 25 to 45 in good health.

This rearrangement joins TRBV7-8 to TRBJ2-3; D gene unclear. This CDR3 has 13 amino acids. V was shortened by 8 bases and J by 2 bases, with 11 bases between the two germline ends. Germline V gene sequence: CDR1 SGHVS, CDR2 FQNEAQ. Here the CDR3 DNA reads TGTGCCAGCGCAGCCGTCGACACAGATACGCAGTATTTT. Its translation is CASAAVDTDTQYF. Variable domain in full (rest from reference TRBV7-8 and TRBJ2-3): GAGVSQSPRYKVAKRGQDVALRCDPISGHVSLFWYQQALGQGPEFLTYFQNEAQLDKSGLPSDRFFAERPEGSVSTLKIQRTQQEDSAVYLCASAAVDTDTQYFGPGTRLTVL.

This chain connects TRBV9 to TRBJ1-1; the match to TRBD1 covers 9 bases. Per the germline V gene, CDR1 is SGDLS and CDR2 is YYNGEE. J lost 0 bases, V lost 3 bases, and 9 bases had no gene match. The CDR3 is 17 amino acids. The CDR3 nucleotides are TGTGCCAGCAGCGCAGGGACAGGGTCCTCCTTGAACACTGAAGCTTTCTTT. Translated: CASSAGTGSSLNTEAFF.

The J gene is TRBJ2-7, the V gene TRBV28; 7 positions match TRBD2. V was pared by 7 bases and J by 1 base, with 13 bases of the junction left unmatched. The germline V gene encodes CDR1 MDHEN and CDR2 SYDVKM. This CDR3 region has 16 residues. CDR3 DNA sequence: TGTGCCAGCAACCCCTCGGGGGGAGTTTTATCCTACGAGCAGTACTTC. Its protein is CASNPSGGVLSYEQYF.

This chain joins TRBV10-3 and TRBJ2-7; 9 bases line up with TRBD1. The V gene end was trimmed by 6 bases and the J gene end by 6 bases; junction bases not matched to a gene: 6. The V gene's germline CDR1 is ENHRY and CDR2 SYGVKD. This CDR3 spans 13 amino acids. The CDR3 DNA reads TGTGCCATCAGGACGGGACAGGGTGCCGAGCAGTACTTC. It codes for CAIRTGQGAEQYF.

The rearrangement links TRBV2 to TRBJ2-7; 9 nucleotides match TRBD2. Germline trimming cut 8 bases from V and 3 bases from J; bases unmatched to any gene: 8. The V gene's germline CDR1 is SNHLY and CDR2 FYNNEI. This CDR3 has 14 amino acids. CDR3 sequence: CASLWTSDYYEQYF. The CDR3 coding sequence is TGTGCCAGCCTATGGACTAGCGACTACTACGAGCAGTACTTC.

J is TRBJ1-2 and V is TRBV27, with D perhaps matching TRBD1 (5 bases). The CDR3 is made up of 13 amino acids. The ends were cut back, 6 bases at V and 4 bases at J, with 12 bases in the middle. CDR1 and CDR2 (germline): MNHEY, SMNVEV (reference sequence). The CDR3 here is CASRKGAGYGYTF. CDR3 DNA: TGTGCCAGCAGGAAAGGGGCGGGCTATGGCTACACCTTC.

The chain joins TRBV7-8 to TRBJ1-5; D gene unclear. Germline lookup yields CDR1 SGHVS and CDR2 FQNEAQ. The V and J ends lost 5 bases and 3 bases respectively, with 11 bases between them. This CDR3 is 14 amino acids long. In DNA form, the CDR3 reads TGTGCCAGCAGCGTCTGGAGCGACAATCAGCCCCAGCATTTT. Its protein is CASSVWSDNQPQHF.

A remark on this clone: This CDR3 is also generated by other DNA sequences in the sample. J is TRBJ1-1 and V is TRBV27, with unresolved D. There are 13 residues in the CDR3. V lost 1 base, J lost 2 bases, and 5 bases lay in between. Germline assignment: CDR1 MNHEY and CDR2 SMNVEV (reference sequence). CDR3 in amino acids: CASSLYPNTEAFF. The CDR3, as DNA: TGTGCCAGCAGTTTATACCCTAACACTGAAGCTTTCTTT.

V usage is TRBV23-1 and J usage is TRBJ2-1; 7 nucleotides match TRBD1. TRBV23-1 is annotated as an ORF whose role is uncertain. With 5 bases clipped from V and 10 bases from J, the junction kept 17 bases outside the gene matches. There are 16 residues in the CDR3. CDR3 DNA sequence: TGCGCCAGCAGTAAGCCCCGGACAGGACGATTTTACGAGCAGTTCTTC. Translating gives CASSKPRTGRFYEQFF.

This clone has a single count. This rearrangement joins TRBV12-5 to TRBJ2-1; no reliable D call. CDR3 size: 14 residues. The ends were cut back, 1 base at V and 8 bases at J, with 12 bases in the middle. Germline V gene sequence: CDR1 LGHNT, CDR2 FRNRAP. CDR3 sequence reads: CASGLGLVPHEQFF. CDR3 sequence (DNA): TGTGCTAGTGGTTTGGGACTCGTCCCGCATGAGCAGTTCTTC.

The chain couples TRBV19 to TRBJ1-4; maybe TRBD1 (6 bases). The CDR3 has 15 amino acids. V lost 6 bases to trimming and J lost 3 bases, with 14 bases between them. Germline V gene sequence: CDR1 LNHDA, CDR2 SQIVND (reference sequence). In DNA, the CDR3 is TGTGCCAGTAGGACAGGCGGAGGGCCTAATGAAAAACTGTTTTTT. This encodes CASRTGGGPNEKLFF.

This chain connects TRBV5-6 to TRBJ1-5, with D perhaps TRBD1 (5 bases). Germline lookup yields CDR1 SGHDT and CDR2 YYEEEE. V was clipped by 1 base and J by 0 bases, with 8 bases between them. The CDR3 is 15 residues long. The CDR3 protein is CASSLSGNSNQPQHF. CDR3 in DNA: TGTGCCAGCAGCTTGTCAGGGAATAGCAATCAGCCCCAGCATTTT.

The chain couples TRBV7-6 to TRBJ2-1; D tentatively reads TRBD1 or TRBD2 (5 bases each). Germline assignment: CDR1 SGHVS and CDR2 FNYEAQ. Trimming took 3 bases from V and 8 from J, leaving 8 bases between them. This CDR3 is built from 12 residues. The CDR3: CASSLGVHEQFF. For the CDR3, the DNA is TGTGCCAGCAGCTTGGGGGTGCATGAGCAGTTCTTC.

The genes are TRBV5-1 and TRBJ1-1; TRBD1 matches at 10 bases. Germline V CDR1 and CDR2: SGHRS, YFSETQ. The V segment lost 3 bases and the J segment 2 bases; nucleotides outside the gene matches: 10. The CDR3 spans 17 residues. In nucleotides, the CDR3 is TGCGCCAGCAGCTCCGTCCCGGGACAGGGGAGAAACACTGAAGCTTTCTTT. It encodes CASSSVPGQGRNTEAFF.